A selection of T cell receptor beta chains follows, all from one sample in a study of read filtering for tumor transcriptome and immune sequencing. TCRdb recomputed calls from the reads with MiXCR, one row per CDR3 protein. The sample lists more than 30,000 distinct CDR3 sequences; approximately 14% were seen once. The specimen was a population of CD138-negative cells sorted from bone marrow. These receptors were collected from a donor over 35 with multiple myeloma. Each CDR3 is given with its conserved first and last residue. The D gene is left open where the match is weak. Not all rows give a size; the values are once, few, many and, for expanded clones, a class.

v_call	j_call	d_call	clone_size	cdr3_aa	cdr3_nt
TRBV28	TRBJ2-6	-	many	CASGGGHSGANVLTF	TGTGCCAGCGGAGGCGGACACTCTGGGGCCAACGTCCTGACTTTC
TRBV6-5	TRBJ2-5	-	-	CAWTLEGMGETQYF	TGTGCCTGGACCCTAGAGGGCATGGGAGAGACCCAGTACTTC
TRBV6-2/TRBV6-3	TRBJ2-2	-	many	CASSSVHSTGELFF	TGTGCCAGCAGTTCAGTCCACTCCACCGGGGAGCTGTTTTTT
TRBV20-1	TRBJ2-7	TRBD2	many	CSATSGAGPNYEQYF	TGCAGTGCTACCAGCGGGGCAGGCCCCAACTACGAGCAGTACTTC
TRBV7-2	TRBJ1-4	-	many	CASSLRRGGEKLFF	TGTGCCAGCAGCCTAAGAAGGGGGGGTGAAAAACTGTTTTTT
TRBV20-1	TRBJ2-7	-	many	CSAPKQPPYEQYF	TGCAGTGCTCCTAAGCAGCCACCCTACGAGCAGTACTTC
TRBV5-5	TRBJ1-1	-	-	CASSPPGGGNTEAFF	TGCGCCAGCAGCCCCCCGGGGGGAGGGAACACTGAAGCTTTCTTT
TRBV2	TRBJ2-5	TRBD1	-	CASSRDRGRYGTQYF	TGTGCCAGCAGTCGTGACAGGGGGCGATACGGGACCCAGTACTTC
TRBV6-1	TRBJ1-2	-	many	CASSEDTGLGYGYTF	TGTGCCAGCAGTGAGGATACAGGGTTAGGCTATGGCTACACCTTC
TRBV7-9	TRBJ2-7	TRBD2	many	CASSQTSRLSEQYF	TGTGCCAGCAGCCAGACTAGCCGGTTGAGCGAGCAGTACTTC
TRBV5-1	TRBJ2-6	-	-	CASSFPRRDGANVLTF	TGCGCCAGCAGCTTCCCGCGGAGGGACGGGGCCAACGTCCTGACTTTC
TRBV6-2/TRBV6-3	TRBJ1-4	-	few	CASSYWGEKLFF	TGTGCCAGCAGTTACTGGGGTGAAAAACTGTTTTTT
TRBV2	TRBJ2-5	-	many	CASEGRETQYF	TGTGCCAGCGAGGGTCGAGAGACCCAGTACTTC
TRBV20-1	TRBJ1-2	TRBD1	many	CSVLIRDRFGGYGYTF	TGCAGTGTTTTAATCCGGGACAGATTCGGGGGCTATGGCTACACCTTC
TRBV6-5	TRBJ1-1	-	-	CASSSAGPRSGAFF	TGTGCCAGCAGTTCTGCCGGGCCCCGGAGTGGAGCTTTCTTT
TRBV4-3	TRBJ2-1	-	many	CASSSGSKPYNEQFF	TGCGCCAGCAGCTCAGGGAGCAAGCCCTACAATGAGCAGTTCTTC
TRBV20-1	TRBJ1-1	-	many	CSPSKGLNTEAFF	TGCAGTCCTTCTAAGGGGCTGAACACTGAAGCTTTCTTT
TRBV9	TRBJ1-3	-	many	CASSDFGNTIYF	TGTGCCAGCAGTGACTTTGGAAACACCATATATTTT
TRBV3-1	TRBJ1-5	-	-	CASSQDLILRANNQPQHF	TGTGCCAGCAGCCAAGATCTAATTTTGAGGGCCAACAATCAGCCCCAGCATTTT
TRBV4-1	TRBJ2-5	-	many	CASSQGGQETQYF	TGCGCCAGCAGCCAAGGGGGACAAGAGACCCAGTACTTC
TRBV6-5	TRBJ1-2	TRBD1	many	CASSRDSYGYTF	TGTGCCAGCAGTAGGGACAGCTATGGCTACACCTTC
TRBV4-1	TRBJ1-1	-	many	CASRSPVNTEAFF	TGCGCCAGCCGAAGTCCGGTGAACACTGAAGCTTTCTTT